Listed below are T cell receptor beta chains from one sample, sequenced in a study of T cell changes during pregnancy in multiple sclerosis. The data were produced by immunoSEQ multiplex PCR, yet TCRdb's version contains in-frame clones alone and is incomplete. In the table there are approximately 15,000 clones, approximately 81% of which are singletons. The input for sequencing was CD8+ T cells from peripheral blood mononuclear cells, taken in the third trimester of pregnancy. These receptor sequences come from a female donor in good health, enrolled as a control in a pregnancy study. Both conserved end residues are part of each CDR3. Each record gives: clone size, J gene, V gene, D gene, CDR3 DNA, CDR3 protein. The D gene is left open where the match is weak. The listing skips clone size in some rows; elsewhere it reads once, few, many or a size class.

clone size: -
J gene: TRBJ1-2
V gene: TRBV4-1
D gene: -
CDR3 DNA: TGCGCCAGCAGCCCCCGGGAGGGGGGAGTAGGGGGCTACACCTTC
CDR3 protein: CASSPREGGVGGYTF

clone size: once
J gene: TRBJ2-6
V gene: TRBV7-7
D gene: -
CDR3 DNA: TGTGCCAGCAGCTCGACGGCGGGGTCTGGGGCCAACGTCCTGACTTTC
CDR3 protein: CASSSTAGSGANVLTF

clone size: -
J gene: TRBJ2-1
V gene: TRBV4-2
D gene: TRBD2
CDR3 DNA: TGTGCCAGCAGTCCGGGGACTAGCGGGGGGTACAATGAGCAGTTCTTC
CDR3 protein: CASSPGTSGGYNEQFF

clone size: -
J gene: TRBJ2-7
V gene: TRBV4-1
D gene: TRBD1
CDR3 DNA: TGCGCCAGCAGCTACCGGGACAGGGAACAGGACGAGCAGTACTTC
CDR3 protein: CASSYRDREQDEQYF

clone size: -
J gene: TRBJ1-4
V gene: TRBV15
D gene: TRBD1
CDR3 DNA: TGTGCCACCAGGTATAGACAGGGGGCGGCTGAAAAACTGTTTTTT
CDR3 protein: CATRYRQGAAEKLFF

clone size: -
J gene: TRBJ2-7
V gene: TRBV5-4
D gene: -
CDR3 DNA: TGTGCCAGCAGCACGAGCGGTTACGAGCAGTACTTC
CDR3 protein: CASSTSGYEQYF

clone size: -
J gene: TRBJ2-1
V gene: TRBV19
D gene: TRBD2
CDR3 DNA: TGTGCCAGTAGTATAGGCTCTCTAGCGGGGGGGCGGGATGAGCAGTTCTTC
CDR3 protein: CASSIGSLAGGRDEQFF

clone size: -
J gene: TRBJ2-7
V gene: TRBV9
D gene: -
CDR3 DNA: TGTGCCAGCAGCGTAGGGGGGGTTTCCGACGAGCAGTACTTC
CDR3 protein: CASSVGGVSDEQYF

clone size: -
J gene: TRBJ1-6
V gene: TRBV25-1
D gene: -
CDR3 DNA: TGTGCCAGCAGTGTGGGAGGCCCTTATAATTCACCCCTCCACTTT
CDR3 protein: CASSVGGPYNSPLHF

clone size: -
J gene: TRBJ1-4
V gene: TRBV18
D gene: -
CDR3 DNA: TGTGCCAGCTCACCACCAGGGGTGGATCTCACTTTT
CDR3 protein: CASSPPGVDLTF

clone size: -
J gene: TRBJ2-1
V gene: TRBV7-9
D gene: TRBD2
CDR3 DNA: TGTGCCAGCAGCGACACTAGCGGAGTGCCCTATATCAATGAGCAGTTCTTC
CDR3 protein: CASSDTSGVPYINEQFF

clone size: -
J gene: TRBJ2-7
V gene: TRBV4-1
D gene: TRBD1
CDR3 DNA: TGCGCCAGCTCCACCGGACAGGGAATCGACGAGCAGTACTTC
CDR3 protein: CASSTGQGIDEQYF

clone size: -
J gene: TRBJ2-1
V gene: TRBV6-4
D gene: TRBD2
CDR3 DNA: TGTGCCAGCAGTGAATCCCTAGCGGTATACAATGAGCAGTTCTTC
CDR3 protein: CASSESLAVYNEQFF

clone size: -
J gene: TRBJ1-1
V gene: TRBV5-1
D gene: -
CDR3 DNA: TGCGCCAGCAGCTTGGAGGCAGGGTACACTGAAGCTTTCTTT
CDR3 protein: CASSLEAGYTEAFF

clone size: -
J gene: TRBJ1-5
V gene: TRBV9
D gene: TRBD1
CDR3 DNA: TGTGCCAGCAGCCCCCGAGGACAGGACAATCAGCCCCGGCATTTT
CDR3 protein: CASSPRGQDNQPRHF

clone size: once
J gene: TRBJ2-1
V gene: TRBV28
D gene: -
CDR3 DNA: TGTGCCAGCAGTCCTCAACCGGGACTGCTGTCTTTCCCGAATTGTGAGCAGTTCTTC
CDR3 protein: CASSPQPGLLSFPNCEQFF

clone size: once
J gene: TRBJ1-2
V gene: TRBV11-2
D gene: -
CDR3 DNA: TGTGCCAGCAGCTACGACGACAGGTCTTTCCTAGCCGGCTACACCTTC
CDR3 protein: CASSYDDRSFLAGYTF

clone size: -
J gene: TRBJ2-4
V gene: TRBV18
D gene: TRBD2
CDR3 DNA: TGTGCCAGCTCACGTAGCGGGAGTGTCCTCGGGGCCAAAAACATTCAGTACTTC
CDR3 protein: CASSRSGSVLGAKNIQYF

clone size: -
J gene: TRBJ1-1
V gene: TRBV4-3
D gene: -
CDR3 DNA: TGCGCCAGCAGCCACGAACAGGGAGGGTCCATGAACACTGAAGCTTTCTTT
CDR3 protein: CASSHEQGGSMNTEAFF

clone size: once
J gene: TRBJ1-1
V gene: TRBV6-4
D gene: TRBD1
CDR3 DNA: TGTGCCAGCAGCCCAGGGGGCACTGAAGCTTTCTTT
CDR3 protein: CASSPGGTEAFF

clone size: -
J gene: TRBJ1-3
V gene: TRBV15
D gene: -
CDR3 DNA: TGTGCCACCAGCAGTCGCGACTCTGGAAACACCATATATTTT
CDR3 protein: CATSSRDSGNTIYF

clone size: -
J gene: TRBJ2-7
V gene: TRBV18
D gene: TRBD1
CDR3 DNA: TGTGCCAGCTCACCTCGGGACAGGGCCTCCTACGAGCAGTACTTC
CDR3 protein: CASSPRDRASYEQYF

clone size: -
J gene: TRBJ2-7
V gene: TRBV27
D gene: TRBD2
CDR3 DNA: TGTGCCAGCAGATACCTAGCGGGATCCCTCGCCTACGAGCAGTACTTC
CDR3 protein: CASRYLAGSLAYEQYF

clone size: once
J gene: TRBJ2-2
V gene: TRBV7-6
D gene: TRBD2
CDR3 DNA: TGTGCCAGCAGCTTAGGAGCGGGGGGGCCAGGAACCGGGGAGCTGTTTTTT
CDR3 protein: CASSLGAGGPGTGELFF

clone size: -
J gene: TRBJ2-5
V gene: TRBV27
D gene: -
CDR3 DNA: TGTGCCAGCAGTTTGGGGCGCCAAGAGACCCAGTACTTC
CDR3 protein: CASSLGRQETQYF

clone size: -
J gene: TRBJ1-4
V gene: TRBV4-1
D gene: -
CDR3 DNA: TGCGCCAGCAGCTCCCCGGGGGGCGAAAAACTGTTTTTT
CDR3 protein: CASSSPGGEKLFF

clone size: -
J gene: TRBJ2-7
V gene: TRBV25-1
D gene: TRBD2
CDR3 DNA: TGTGCCAGCAGTCGGGGGGGCCGGCAAGGGCCCGAACAGTACTTC
CDR3 protein: CASSRGGRQGPEQYF